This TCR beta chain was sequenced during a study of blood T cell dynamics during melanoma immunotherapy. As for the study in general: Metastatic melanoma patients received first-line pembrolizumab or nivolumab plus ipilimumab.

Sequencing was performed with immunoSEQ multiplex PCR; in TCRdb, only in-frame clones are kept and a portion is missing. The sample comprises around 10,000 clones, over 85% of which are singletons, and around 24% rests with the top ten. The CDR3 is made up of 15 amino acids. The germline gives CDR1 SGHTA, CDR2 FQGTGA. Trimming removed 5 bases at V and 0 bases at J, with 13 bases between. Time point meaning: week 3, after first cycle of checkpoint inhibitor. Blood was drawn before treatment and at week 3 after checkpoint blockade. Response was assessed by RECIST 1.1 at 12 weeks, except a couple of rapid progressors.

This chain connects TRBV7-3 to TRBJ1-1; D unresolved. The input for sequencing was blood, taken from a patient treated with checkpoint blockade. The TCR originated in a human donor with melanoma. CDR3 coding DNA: TGTGCCAGCAGCCAGCCCTTTGGGGTGAACACTGAAGCTTTCTTT. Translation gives CASSQPFGVNTEAFF. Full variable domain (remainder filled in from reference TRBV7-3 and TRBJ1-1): GAGVSQTPSNKVTEKGKYVELRCDPISGHTALYWYRQSLGQGPEFLIYFQGTGAADDSGLPNDRFFAVRPEGSVSTLKIQRTERGDSAVYLCASSQPFGVNTEAFFGQGTRLTVV.